The T cell receptor (beta chain) under discussion was sequenced for a study of blood T cell repertoires in COVID-19. Across the whole study: Samples of COVID-19 (acute and convalescent) were obtained from the United States, Italy and Spain.

Methods used by the authors: It was from reference gene primer amplification that nucleated cell counts were estimated. Generated by immunoSEQ multiplex PCR, the TCRdb table keeps only in-frame clones and is missing some. The V and J calls and clone size are taken from that table; D and trimming were inferred from the DNA. This sample yields roughly 180,000 clones, of which approximately 90% are seen a single time; 2.1% belongs to the top ten. This clone was counted a single time. This TCR was sampled from a man between 65 and 85 years old with active or convalescent COVID-19. Specimen: peripheral blood.

DNA for the CDR3: TGCGCCAGCAGCCCTAGGACAGGGGAACAGCCCCAGCATTTT. It codes for CASSPRTGEQPQHF. The V and J genes are TRBV4-3 and TRBJ1-5; 9 nucleotides align to TRBD1. With V trimmed by 4 bases and J by 7 bases, 5 bases remained unmatched. Germline CDR1 is LGHNA and CDR2 is YSLEER. The CDR3 sequence is 14 residues long.